The subject of this entry is one T cell receptor beta chain. Its specificity is unknown. The V and J ends lost 3 bases and 1 base, in that order; junction bases with no gene match: 4. This CDR3 region has 15 residues. Germline V gene sequence: CDR1 MNHEY, CDR2 SMNVEV (reference sequence). The data derive from a study of post-analysis software for immune sequencing data. Broader study findings: The study found TRBV5-6, TRBV5-1 and TRBV20-1 among a handful of TRBV segments more frequent in patients than controls.

Prepared TCR beta cDNA libraries contained unique molecular identifiers. TCRdb called the PCR reads again in MiXCR, with one record for every CDR3 protein. The sample includes hundreds of thousands of distinct CDR3 sequences, 55% to 70% seen only once; the top ten take about 11%. This receptor was obtained from a girl aged 2 to 10 with multiple sclerosis. The rearrangement links TRBV27 to TRBJ2-7, with 9 bases fitting TRBD2. The sample consisted of blood. CDR3: CASSLLAGESYEQYF. As DNA, the CDR3 is TGTGCCAGCAGTTTGTTAGCGGGAGAATCCTACGAGCAGTACTTC.